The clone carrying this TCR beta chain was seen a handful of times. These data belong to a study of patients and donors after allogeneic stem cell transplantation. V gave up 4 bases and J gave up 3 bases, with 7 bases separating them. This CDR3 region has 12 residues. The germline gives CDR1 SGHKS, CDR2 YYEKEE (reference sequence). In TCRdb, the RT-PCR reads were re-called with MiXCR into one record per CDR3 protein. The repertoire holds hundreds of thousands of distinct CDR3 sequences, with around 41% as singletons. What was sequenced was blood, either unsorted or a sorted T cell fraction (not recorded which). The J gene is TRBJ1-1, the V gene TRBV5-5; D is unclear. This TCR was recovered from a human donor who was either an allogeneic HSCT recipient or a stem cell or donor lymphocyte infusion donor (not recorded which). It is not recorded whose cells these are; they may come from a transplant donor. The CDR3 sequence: CASSLQHTEAFF. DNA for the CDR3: TGTGCCAGCAGCCTACAACACACTGAAGCTTTCTTT.